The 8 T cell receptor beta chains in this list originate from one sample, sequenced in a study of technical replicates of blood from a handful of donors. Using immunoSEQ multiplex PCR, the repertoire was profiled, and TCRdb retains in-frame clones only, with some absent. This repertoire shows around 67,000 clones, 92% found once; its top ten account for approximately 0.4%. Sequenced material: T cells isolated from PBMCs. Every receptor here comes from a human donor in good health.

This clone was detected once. The CDR3: CASSFSINNEQFF. The CDR3 DNA sequence: TGTGCCAGCAGCTTCTCTATAAACAATGAGCAGTTCTTC. The V gene is TRBV7-3, the J gene TRBJ2-1; D uncertain. This CDR3 has 13 residues. Germline V CDR1 and CDR2: SGHTA, FQGTGA. The V end was cut by 3 bases, the J end by 5 bases, with 8 bases between.

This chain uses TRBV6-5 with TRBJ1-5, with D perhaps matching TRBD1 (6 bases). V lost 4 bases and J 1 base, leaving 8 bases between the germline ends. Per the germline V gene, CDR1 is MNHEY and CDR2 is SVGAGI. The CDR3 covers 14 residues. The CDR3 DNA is TGTGCCAGCAGTTTACAGGGAAGCAATCAGCCCCAGCATTTT. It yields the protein CASSLQGSNQPQHF.

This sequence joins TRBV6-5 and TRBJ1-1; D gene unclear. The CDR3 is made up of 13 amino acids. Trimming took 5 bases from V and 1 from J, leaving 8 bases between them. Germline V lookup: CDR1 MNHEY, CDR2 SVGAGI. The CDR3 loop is CASSPPRNTEAFF. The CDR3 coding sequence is TGTGCCAGCAGTCCCCCCAGGAACACTGAAGCTTTCTTT.

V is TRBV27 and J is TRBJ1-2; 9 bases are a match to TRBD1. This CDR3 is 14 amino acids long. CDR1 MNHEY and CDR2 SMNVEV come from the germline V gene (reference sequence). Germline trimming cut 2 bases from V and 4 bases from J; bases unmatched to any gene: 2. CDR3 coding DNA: TGTGCCAGCAGTTTAACAGGGGGCCTCTATGGCTACACCTTC. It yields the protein CASSLTGGLYGYTF.

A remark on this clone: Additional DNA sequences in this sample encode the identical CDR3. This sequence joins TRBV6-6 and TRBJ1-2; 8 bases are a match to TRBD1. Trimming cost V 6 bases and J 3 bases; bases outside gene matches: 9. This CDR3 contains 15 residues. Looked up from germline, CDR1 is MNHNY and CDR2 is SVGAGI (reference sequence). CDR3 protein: CASSHQGTGDYGYTF. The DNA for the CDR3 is TGTGCCAGCAGCCACCAAGGGACAGGTGACTATGGCTACACCTTC.

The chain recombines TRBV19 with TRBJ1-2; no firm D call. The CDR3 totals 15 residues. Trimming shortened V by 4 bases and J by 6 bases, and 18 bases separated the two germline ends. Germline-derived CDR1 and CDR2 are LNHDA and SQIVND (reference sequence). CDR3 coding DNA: TGTGCCAGTAGTAGATTATTGAGATCTGCCCATGGCTACACCTTC. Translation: CASSRLLRSAHGYTF.

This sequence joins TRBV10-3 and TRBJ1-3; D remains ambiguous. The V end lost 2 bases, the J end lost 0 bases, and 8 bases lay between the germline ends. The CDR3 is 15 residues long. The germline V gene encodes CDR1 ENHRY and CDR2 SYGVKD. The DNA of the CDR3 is TGTGCCATCAGTGAGAACGGAGACTCTGGAAACACCATATATTTT. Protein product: CAISENGDSGNTIYF.

The CDR3 coding sequence is TGTGCCAGCAGCCAAGGAGGGGAGACCCAGTACTTC. Amino acids: CASSQGGETQYF. The chain couples TRBV4-2 to TRBJ2-5, with TRBD2 as a possible D gene (5 bases). The length of the CDR3 is 12 residues. V was clipped by 1 base and J by 5 bases, with 5 bases between them. Germline V CDR1 and CDR2: LGHNA, YNFKEQ.